This record covers a single TCR beta chain. The data belong to a study of T cell repertoires in ileal Crohn's disease. From germline, CDR1 is SNHLY and CDR2 FYNNEI. J gave up 7 bases and V 7 bases, and 13 bases lay outside the gene matches. This CDR3 comprises 15 residues. Only in-frame clones appear in the TCRdb table, and some are missing; sequencing was by immunoSEQ multiplex PCR. The table has about 17,000 clones, 60% seen once. The chain uses TRBV2 and TRBJ1-5, with 7 bases matching TRBD1. The sequenced material came from ileal tissue. This TCR derives from an adult with Crohn's disease. CDR3 amino acids: CASTTQVGGIQPQHF. CDR3 bases: TGTGCCAGCACCACTCAGGTAGGGGGCATACAGCCCCAGCATTTT.